Listed below are T cell receptor beta chains from one sample, sequenced in a study of PD-1 blockade in classical Hodgkin lymphoma. Clones were sequenced by immunoSEQ multiplex PCR, and TCRdb holds only the in-frame ones, with some missing. The sample contains about 58,000 clones, 75% to 95% of which appear only once. Sequencing was performed on peripheral blood mononuclear cells (PBMCs), taken before the second cycle of nivolumab. All receptors derive from a human donor with classical Hodgkin lymphoma. Each CDR3 is given without its conserved first and last residue.

v_gene: TRBV30
j_gene: TRBJ2-2
CDR3aa: AWSVTGTGELF

v_gene: TRBV10-3
j_gene: TRBJ2-5
CDR3aa: ASRANPGQGLETQY

v_gene: TRBV6-1
j_gene: TRBJ1-5
CDR3aa: ASSEGRANNQPQH

v_gene: TRBV6-5
j_gene: TRBJ1-3
CDR3aa: ASSTSVGNTIY

v_gene: TRBV5-1
j_gene: TRBJ1-1
CDR3aa: ASSLGGGGSTEAF

v_gene: TRBV13
j_gene: TRBJ2-7
CDR3aa: ASRRLAGVYEQY

v_gene: TRBV19
j_gene: TRBJ2-7
CDR3aa: ASSQALQSSYEQY

v_gene: TRBV7-7
j_gene: TRBJ2-2
CDR3aa: ASSLSSGRASGELF

v_gene: TRBV6-5
j_gene: TRBJ1-3
CDR3aa: ASSYDADLSGNTIY

v_gene: TRBV5-1
j_gene: TRBJ2-5
CDR3aa: ASSSGTKEETQY

v_gene: TRBV6-5
j_gene: TRBJ2-1
CDR3aa: ASSYRQGRKQF

v_gene: TRBV7-6
j_gene: TRBJ2-6
CDR3aa: ASTPGAGTNVLT

v_gene: TRBV7-6
j_gene: TRBJ2-2
CDR3aa: ASSPTSGGATGELF

v_gene: TRBV28
j_gene: TRBJ1-6
CDR3aa: ASRLAGPLYSPLH

v_gene: TRBV6-4
j_gene: TRBJ1-1
CDR3aa: ASSDSARGSTEAF

v_gene: TRBV7-9
j_gene: TRBJ1-1
CDR3aa: ASSLVSGGGEAF

v_gene: TRBV19
j_gene: TRBJ1-1
CDR3aa: ASTWQPNTEAF

v_gene: TRBV7-9
j_gene: TRBJ2-1
CDR3aa: ASSSKTNPPYNEQF

v_gene: TRBV6-6
j_gene: TRBJ1-1
CDR3aa: ASSYREGRNTEAF

v_gene: TRBV10-3
j_gene: TRBJ2-5
CDR3aa: AVSGLSGGETQY

v_gene: TRBV11-1
j_gene: TRBJ2-7
CDR3aa: ASSLGRTGGGYEQY

v_gene: TRBV6-1
j_gene: TRBJ1-4
CDR3aa: ASSEGNSAPEKLF

v_gene: TRBV27
j_gene: TRBJ2-7
CDR3aa: ASSFGPLYEQY

v_gene: TRBV29-1
j_gene: TRBJ2-2
CDR3aa: SVPVDTGELF

v_gene: TRBV5-1
j_gene: TRBJ2-5
CDR3aa: ASSLGQETQY

v_gene: TRBV5-1
j_gene: TRBJ1-1
CDR3aa: ASSLAQGGTEAF

v_gene: TRBV18
j_gene: TRBJ2-7
CDR3aa: ASSPALPYEQY

v_gene: TRBV27
j_gene: TRBJ1-5
CDR3aa: ASSTRGAGDNQPQH

v_gene: TRBV5-5
j_gene: TRBJ2-6
CDR3aa: ASSPSASGANVLT

v_gene: TRBV2
j_gene: TRBJ1-2
CDR3aa: ASAGGGGYT

v_gene: TRBV7-6
j_gene: TRBJ1-2
CDR3aa: ASSNDGSSGYT